The 23 T cell receptor beta chains reported below all come from one sample, sequenced in a study of blood T cells in healthy people across ages. A second 7 to 11 cycle PCR used barcoded and J-beta primers. TCRdb re-derived calls from the 5' RACE reads in MiXCR, one entry per CDR3 protein. The sample consists of under 1,100,000 distinct CDR3 sequences, less than 25% of them appearing once. The sample was also reused in another study, on T cells of mothers and their children.

Input material: blood. These receptors all come from a girl aged 2-9 years in good health.

A few counts support this clonotype. The rearrangement links TRBV3-1 to TRBJ1-1; D unclear. V was clipped by 6 bases and J by 0 bases, with 11 bases between them. CDR3 length: 14 amino acids. Germline loops: CDR1 LGHDT, CDR2 YNNKEL (reference sequence). CDR3 residues: CASSKMTMNTEAFF. CDR3 coding DNA: TGTGCCAGCAGTAAAATGACGATGAACACTGAAGCTTTCTTT.

The CDR3 region is CASSLRQGEAFF. The CDR3 nucleotides are TGTGCCAGCAGCCTTAGACAGGGTGAAGCTTTCTTT. The chain carries TRBV6-1 and TRBJ1-1; TRBD1 aligns across 7 bases. The V gene's germline CDR1 is MNHNS and CDR2 SASEGT. This CDR3 has 12 amino acids. Losses at the gene ends were 6 bases for V and 7 bases for J; bases not matched to a gene: 5.

This clonotype was seen more than once but under ten times. This sequence joins TRBV7-2 and TRBJ2-3; 9 bases match TRBD2. Germline trimming cut 3 bases from V and 3 bases from J; bases unmatched to any gene: 7. This CDR3 contains 16 residues. Germline CDR1 is SGHTA and CDR2 is FQGNSA. The CDR3 nucleotides are TGTGCCAGCAGCTTTAGCGGGGGATCGAGTACAGATACGCAGTATTTT. Translated: CASSFSGGSSTDTQYF. The entire variable domain, with the rest obtained from reference TRBV7-2 and TRBJ2-3, is as follows: GAGVSQSPSNKVTEKGKDVELRCDPISGHTALYWYRQSLGQGLEFLIYFQGNSAPDKSGLPSDRFSAERTGGSVSTLTIQRTQQEDSAVYLCASSFSGGSSTDTQYFGPGTRLTVL.

The V call is TRBV29-1, the J call TRBJ1-4, with 7 bases identical to TRBD1. In germline, CDR1 is SQVTM, CDR2 ANQGSEA. V gave up 7 bases and J gave up 3 bases; unmatched junction bases: 5. This CDR3 is built from 13 residues. CDR3 in DNA: TGCAGCGCCCTGACAGGGTCTAATGAAAAACTGTTTTTT. Protein: CSALTGSNEKLFF.

This chain joins TRBV6-4 and TRBJ2-5, with 12 bases fitting TRBD2. The assigned J gene may be wrong: the sequence end matches TRBJ2-7 better. CDR3 length equals 15 residues. Germline V lookup: CDR1 MRHNA, CDR2 SNTAGT. The CDR3 sequence is CASSVTSGSFYEQYF. The CDR3 DNA reads as TGTGCCAGCAGTGTGACTAGCGGGAGTTTCTACGAGCAGTACTTC.

The V call is TRBV11-1, the J call TRBJ2-3; D may be TRBD2 (6 bases). V lost 2 bases to trimming and J lost 7 bases, with 25 bases between them. The CDR3 spans 18 residues. CDR1 is SGHAT and CDR2 is FQDESV in the germline V gene (reference sequence). CDR3: CASSLPPTMGGRINTQYF. DNA of the CDR3: TGTGCCAGCAGCTTACCACCGACAATGGGAGGCCGGATAAATACGCAGTATTTT.

This clonotype was observed a few times. The V call is TRBV21-1, the J call TRBJ2-1; the table names TRBD2, a call not compared with the DNA. TRBV21-1 is a known pseudogene. There are 23 residues in the CDR3. The CDR3 nucleotides are TGTGCCAGCAGCAAAATAGCGTGGGCCACACCTTTTATTCCTCGCGACTCCTACAATGAGCAGTTCTTC. It encodes CASSKIAWATPFIPRDSYNEQFF.

The chain links TRBV29-1 to TRBJ1-1; no clear D gene. Trimming left V 1 base short and J 3 bases short, with 6 bases between. The germline V gene has CDR1 SQVTM and CDR2 ANQGSEA. CDR3 length: 12 amino acids. The CDR3 coding sequence is TGCAGCGTTGAAGGGGAGGACACTGAAGCTTTCTTT. This sequence encodes CSVEGEDTEAFF.

The CDR3 spells CASSFVDQETQYF. CDR3 nucleotide sequence: TGTGCCAGCAGCTTTGTGGATCAAGAGACCCAGTACTTC. V usage is TRBV7-2 and J usage is TRBJ2-5; D gene ambiguous. Germline V gene lookup returns CDR1 SGHTA and CDR2 FQGNSA. V dropped 3 bases and J dropped 2 bases, with 7 bases sitting between them. The length of the CDR3 is 13 residues.

This clonotype appeared a few times. The CDR3: CASSSRTGPVEAFF. The CDR3, as DNA: TGTGCCAGCAGCTCGCGGACAGGCCCTGTTGAAGCTTTCTTT. J is TRBJ1-1 and V is TRBV7-9; 7 bases align to TRBD1. V was pared by 4 bases and J by 7 bases, with 9 bases of the junction left unmatched. Germline V gene sequence: CDR1 SEHNR, CDR2 FQNEAQ (reference sequence). The CDR3 spans 14 residues.

The chain employs TRBV12-3 or TRBV12-4 and TRBJ2-5; D is unclear. There are 14 residues in the CDR3. The ends were cut back, 0 bases at V and 4 bases at J, with 9 bases in the middle. The CDR3 DNA sequence: TGTGCCAGCAGTTTAGCGCTGGGTTCAGAGACCCAGTACTTC. Translating gives CASSLALGSETQYF.

The count of this clonotype is one. V and J are TRBV4-2 and TRBJ1-4; D is unresolved. CDR3 length: 15 residues. Trimming pared 0 bases from V and 7 bases from J, leaving 12 bases between. The germline CDR1 and CDR2 sequences are LGHNA and YNFKEQ. The CDR3 is CASSQDLRIGEKLFF. The CDR3 coding sequence is TGTGCCAGCAGCCAAGATTTGAGGATTGGTGAAAAACTGTTTTTT.

This clonotype was seen only a few times. This chain uses TRBV14 with TRBJ2-5; no firm D call. The J call is uncertain, as TRBJ2-7 better fits the DNA end. This CDR3 region has 13 residues. The germline V gene encodes CDR1 SGHDN and CDR2 FVKESK. CDR3 residues: CASSQVTTYEQYF. The CDR3, as DNA: TGTGCCAGCAGCCAAGTCACAACCTACGAGCAGTACTTC.

Here the CDR3 DNA reads TGTGCCAGCAGTCTCCTGGTCAACTCCTACAATGAGCAGTTCTTC. Amino acids: CASSLLVNSYNEQFF. J is TRBJ2-1 and V is TRBV28; D is unclear. Trimming took 5 bases from V and 0 from J, leaving 11 bases between them. From germline, CDR1 is MDHEN and CDR2 SYDVKM. The CDR3 spans 15 residues.

This clonotype has only a few counts. The rearrangement links TRBV3-1 to TRBJ2-5, with 10 nucleotides matching TRBD2. The J call may be mistaken, given a closer DNA end match to TRBJ2-1. The CDR3 consists of 17 residues. Germline V lookup: CDR1 LGHDT, CDR2 YNNKEL (reference sequence). CDR3 sequence (DNA): TGTGCCAGCAGCCAAGTCCACACTAGCGGGGATTACAATGAGCAGTTCTTC. Protein product: CASSQVHTSGDYNEQFF.

This clonotype was seen more than once but under ten times. This chain connects TRBV6-1 to TRBJ2-1, with TRBD2 matching over 11 bases. Germline CDR1 is MNHNS and CDR2 is SASEGT. With 5 bases clipped from V and 9 bases from J, the junction kept 15 bases outside the gene matches. The CDR3 consists of 17 residues. The CDR3 nucleotides read TGTGCCAGCAGTCCCGTACTTATAGCGGGAGGGCAGGGTGAGCAGTTCTTC. Its protein product is CASSPVLIAGGQGEQFF.

Only a few counts were recorded for this clonotype. The chain links TRBV7-2 to TRBJ1-1; D is unclear. The CDR3 extends over 17 amino acids. V was pared by 3 bases and J by 5 bases, with 22 bases between. CDR1 is SGHTA and CDR2 is FQGNSA in the germline V gene. The CDR3 coding sequence is TGTGCCAGCAGCTTTGGTTCGCTGAACATGGTTGGAACTGAAGCTTTCTTT. Residues: CASSFGSLNMVGTEAFF. The variable domain in full, completed from reference TRBV7-2 and TRBJ1-1, reads GAGVSQSPSNKVTEKGKDVELRCDPISGHTALYWYRQSLGQGLEFLIYFQGNSAPDKSGLPSDRFSAERTGGSVSTLTIQRTQQEDSAVYLCASSFGSLNMVGTEAFFGQGTRLTVV.

This clonotype was seen a few times. The rearrangement joins TRBV9 to TRBJ1-5; no clear D gene. The V and J ends lost 3 bases and 5 bases respectively, with 9 bases between them. The CDR3 totals 13 residues. Germline values: CDR1 SGDLS, CDR2 YYNGEE. CDR3 sequence (DNA): TGTGCCAGCAGCGCAGAGGAGGATCAGCCCCAGCATTTT. Its protein product is CASSAEEDQPQHF.

Many counts were recorded for this clonotype. The V call is TRBV25-1, the J call TRBJ2-5; no reliable D call. Germline assignment: CDR1 MGHDK and CDR2 SYGVNS. V was pared by 4 bases and J by 3 bases, with 3 bases between. This CDR3 is 11 amino acids long. The DNA for the CDR3 is TGTGCCAGCAGTGGGAAAGAGACCCAGTACTTC. As protein: CASSGKETQYF.

The chain joins TRBV3-1 to TRBJ2-5; 9 nucleotides agree with TRBD2. The end of the DNA aligns better with TRBJ2-7, so the J call may be wrong. From germline, CDR1 is LGHDT and CDR2 YNNKEL (reference sequence). This CDR3 spans 15 amino acids. CDR3 sequence (DNA): TGTGCCAGCAGCCCCAGGGTAGCGGGAGTCTACGAGCAGTACTTC. As protein: CASSPRVAGVYEQYF.

The chain has TRBV29-1 and TRBJ1-3; no definite D call. The germline V gene encodes CDR1 SQVTM and CDR2 ANQGSEA. The CDR3 loop spans 12 amino acids. V dropped 5 bases and J dropped 1 base, with 6 bases sitting between them. CDR3 residues: CSVFTSGNTIYF. CDR3 sequence (DNA): TGCAGCGTTTTCACGTCTGGAAACACCATATATTTT. The variable domain in full, completed from reference TRBV29-1 and TRBJ1-3, reads SAVISQKPSRDICQRGTSLTIQCQVDSQVTMMFWYRQQPGQSLTLIATANQGSEATYESGFVIDKFPISRPNLTFSTLTVSNMSPEDSSIYLCSVFTSGNTIYFGEGSWLTVV.

This clonotype was seen only a few times. This chain connects TRBV4-1 to TRBJ1-1; D gene unclear. Germline CDR1 is MGHRA and CDR2 is YSYEKL. The CDR3 runs to 11 residues. The ends were cut back, 3 bases at V and 7 bases at J, with 6 bases in the middle. CDR3 nucleotide sequence: TGCGCCAGCAGCCATGGTAGTGAAGCTTTCTTT. This codes for CASSHGSEAFF.

This clonotype was seen a handful of times. The rearrangement joins TRBV6-2 or TRBV6-3 to TRBJ2-7, with D maybe TRBD2 (5 bases). CDR1 and CDR2 (germline): MNHEY, SVGEGT. This CDR3 is 13 amino acids long. In DNA form, the CDR3 reads TGTGCTTCGCAGGTAGCGAATTCCTACGAGCAGTACTTC. Translation gives CASQVANSYEQYF.